This T cell receptor beta chain was documented in a study of blood T cell repertoires in COVID-19. The CDR3 is 15 residues long. CDR1 and CDR2 from the germline V gene are SGHTA and FQGTGA. J gave up 3 bases and V 5 bases, and 5 bases lay outside the gene matches. TCRdb's copy holds only in-frame clones and misses some; the assay was immunoSEQ multiplex PCR. The data show roughly 150,000 clones, roughly 81% seen once. The receptor was isolated from a woman aged 80 or over with COVID-19, enrolled during active disease. Sequencing input: peripheral blood. The rearrangement uses TRBV7-3 and TRBJ2-1; 9 nucleotides agree with TRBD1. The CDR3, as DNA: TGTGCCAGCAGCCGCCGGGACAGGGACTACAATGAGCAGTTCTTC. Translation gives CASSRRDRDYNEQFF.